The 32 T cell receptor beta chains in this list originate from one sample, sequenced in a study of cytomegalovirus exposure and HLA in healthy donors. PCR amplification relied on 60 Vbeta primers (plus 13 Jbeta primers). Profiling relied on immunoSEQ multiplex PCR, and the TCRdb table lists in-frame clones only, not all of them. The sample consists of approximately 59,000 clones, 60% to 70% of them appearing once. The sample comprised PBMCs. The receptors come from a man aged 35 to 55 in good health and CMV-seropositive.

The chain links TRBV25-1 to TRBJ1-1; TRBD1 matches at 8 bases. The CDR3 covers 15 residues. The V gene's germline CDR1 is MGHDK and CDR2 SYGVNS. V trimming: 6 bases; J trimming: 0 bases; junction bases outside the gene matches: 6. In nucleotides, the CDR3 is TGTGCCAGCAGAGAGACAGGGGCGGTGAACACTGAAGCTTTCTTT. Its translation: CASRETGAVNTEAFF.

V usage is TRBV28 and J usage is TRBJ2-7; D may be TRBD1 (6 bases). CDR1 and CDR2 (germline): MDHEN, SYDVKM. The CDR3 has 12 residues. With 6 bases removed from V and 4 bases from J, the gap between germline ends came to 10 bases. The DNA of the CDR3 is TGTGCCAGCAGAGGTACAGGGTACGAGCAGTACTTC. It is translated as CASRGTGYEQYF.

V usage is TRBV5-1 and J usage is TRBJ2-2, with D possibly matching TRBD2 (6 bases). Germline CDR1 and CDR2: SGHRS and YFSETQ. CDR3 length: 16 amino acids. With 4 bases removed from V and 1 base from J, the gap between germline ends came to 14 bases. DNA of the CDR3: TGCGCCAGCAGCGGGAGGCTAGCGATGAACACCGGGGAGCTGTTTTTT. Amino acids: CASSGRLAMNTGELFF.

CDR3 sequence reads: CAWTPGWEEKLFF. CDR3 sequence (DNA): TGTGCCTGGACCCCTGGCTGGGAGGAAAAACTGTTTTTT. The chain recombines TRBV30 with TRBJ1-4; D unclear. The CDR3 has 13 amino acids. The V end was cut by 4 bases, the J end by 8 bases, with 14 bases between. Germline lookup yields CDR1 GTSNPN and CDR2 SVGIG (reference sequence).

The chain is built from TRBV7-9 and TRBJ2-3, with TRBD2 as a possible D gene (6 bases). The CDR3 sequence is 17 residues long. V lost 1 base to trimming and J lost 2 bases, with 16 bases between them. Germline CDR1 SEHNR, CDR2 FQNEAQ (reference sequence). The CDR3 DNA follows: TGTGCCAGCAGCTTAGAGCTTTGGGAGGAGTACACAGATACGCAGTATTTT. It encodes CASSLELWEEYTDTQYF.

This clone appeared a few times. This chain joins TRBV25-1 and TRBJ2-1, with D perhaps matching TRBD1 (6 bases). Looked up from germline, CDR1 is MGHDK and CDR2 is SYGVNS. Trimming left V 2 bases short and J 7 bases short, with 9 bases between. The CDR3 runs to 13 residues. CDR3 region: CASSETQGNEQFF. CDR3 coding DNA: TGTGCCAGCAGTGAAACACAGGGAAATGAGCAGTTCTTC. Filled out from reference TRBV25-1 and TRBJ2-1, the complete variable domain reads EADIYQTPRYLVIGTGKKITLECSQTMGHDKMYWYQQDPGMELHLIHYSYGVNSTEKGDLSSESTVSRIRTEHFPLTLESARPSHTSQYLCASSETQGNEQFFGPGTRLTVL.

The chain employs TRBV7-2 and TRBJ2-1; 11 nucleotides agree with TRBD2. V lost 4 bases to trimming and J lost 1 base; unmatched junction nucleotides: 6. This CDR3 spans 17 amino acids. The germline V gene encodes CDR1 SGHTA and CDR2 FQGNSA. In nucleotides, the CDR3 is TGTGCCAGCAGCTCGGGACTAGCGGCCAATTCCTACAATGAGCAGTTCTTC. As protein: CASSSGLAANSYNEQFF.

The gene calls are TRBV19 and TRBJ1-6; perhaps TRBD1 as D (5 bases). V shed 4 bases and J shed 7 bases, with 14 bases lying between them. Germline V gene data show CDR1 as LNHDA and CDR2 as SQIVND (reference sequence). The CDR3 has 15 amino acids. The CDR3 is CASSTTWGANSPLHF. In DNA, the CDR3 is TGTGCCAGTAGTACCACTTGGGGCGCGAATTCACCCCTCCACTTT. The variable domain in full, completed from reference TRBV19 and TRBJ1-6, reads DGGITQSPKYLFRKEGQNVTLSCEQNLNHDAMYWYRQDPGQGLRLIYYSQIVNDFQKGDIAEGYSVSREKKESFPLTVTSAQKNPTAFYLCASSTTWGANSPLHFGNGTRLTVT.

The chain recombines TRBV7-8 with TRBJ2-7; the D gene is possibly TRBD2 (6 bases). Germline lookup yields CDR1 SGHVS and CDR2 FQNEAQ. CDR3 length equals 14 residues. V was cut by 3 bases and J by 4 bases, with 13 bases left in between. CDR3 in amino acids: CASSFTGSGYEQYF. CDR3 DNA: TGTGCCAGCAGCTTTACCGGGAGTGGGTACGAGCAGTACTTC.

This clone was observed a few times. The genes are TRBV18 and TRBJ2-5; TRBD1 is a possible D gene (5 bases). TRBJ2-7 explains the end of the DNA better; the J call may be wrong. Germline CDR1 KGHSH, CDR2 LQKENI. The CDR3 consists of 14 residues. CDR3 amino acids: CASSPTDSSYEQYF. CDR3 bases: TGTGCCAGCTCACCAACCGACAGCTCCTACGAGCAGTACTTC.

In its sample, this clone was seen a few times. J is TRBJ1-4 and V is TRBV5-4, with TRBD1 matching over 12 bases. The CDR3 is made up of 18 amino acids. The germline V gene has CDR1 SGHNT and CDR2 YYREEE (reference sequence). After removal of 4 bases from V and 2 bases from J, the junction contained 9 bases not matched to a gene. The CDR3 DNA follows: TGTGCCAGCAGCCTTACCGGGACAGGGGGCCCCACTAATGAAAAACTGTTTTTT. Translated, it gives CASSLTGTGGPTNEKLFF.

The chain recombines TRBV19 with TRBJ2-2; TRBD1 matches 7 bases. J gave up 6 bases and V 8 bases, and 6 bases lay outside the gene matches. Germline lookup yields CDR1 LNHDA and CDR2 SQIVND (reference sequence). The CDR3 sequence is 13 residues long. CDR3 loop: CASQIQGAGELFF. DNA for the CDR3: TGTGCCAGTCAGATCCAGGGGGCCGGGGAGCTGTTTTTT.

The chain is built from TRBV19 and TRBJ2-4, with TRBD1 matching over 7 bases. The germline V gene encodes CDR1 LNHDA and CDR2 SQIVND (reference sequence). This CDR3 has 14 amino acids. V lost 7 bases to trimming and J lost 7 bases; unmatched junction nucleotides: 10. CDR3: CASKEQTGFNIQYF. CDR3 DNA sequence: TGTGCCAGTAAAGAACAGACAGGGTTTAACATTCAGTACTTC.

This rearrangement joins TRBV19 to TRBJ2-4; TRBD2 aligns across 12 bases. V dropped 5 bases and J dropped 0; count of bases not matched to a gene: 5. The CDR3 consists of 17 residues. The germline CDR1 and CDR2 sequences are LNHDA and SQIVND (reference sequence). CDR3 protein: CASSARLAGVAKNIQYF. The CDR3 DNA reads as TGTGCCAGTAGTGCTCGACTAGCGGGAGTAGCCAAAAACATTCAGTACTTC.

The chain combines TRBV7-9 with TRBJ2-1; TRBD2 agrees at 11 bases. This CDR3 has 18 amino acids. Germline lookup yields CDR1 SEHNR and CDR2 FQNEAQ (reference sequence). V was clipped by 2 bases and J by 6 bases; unmatched bases: 12. The CDR3 coding sequence is TGTGCCAGCAGCTTACACTCCGGGACTAGCGGCAGGCGCAATGAGCAGTTCTTC. It yields the protein CASSLHSGTSGRRNEQFF.

V usage is TRBV4-3 and J usage is TRBJ2-1; D possibly corresponds to TRBD2 (7 bases). CDR1 is LGHNA, CDR2 YSLEER, per germline. The V and J ends lost 1 base and 6 bases respectively, with 16 bases between them. This CDR3 is built from 16 residues. This chain's CDR3 is CASSQGTGGPINEQFF. In DNA form, the CDR3 reads TGCGCCAGCAGCCAAGGGACGGGGGGCCCTATCAATGAGCAGTTCTTC.

CDR3 loop: CSVAGTGPYEQYF. CDR3 coding DNA: TGCAGCGTTGCCGGGACAGGGCCTTACGAGCAGTACTTC. V gene TRBV29-1 combines with J gene TRBJ2-7; 9 bases match TRBD1. The V and J ends lost 4 bases and 4 bases, in that order; junction bases with no gene match: 5. Germline V gene lookup returns CDR1 SQVTM and CDR2 ANQGSEA. This CDR3 has 13 residues.

The chain combines TRBV27 with TRBJ2-3, with D tentatively TRBD1 (5 bases). The CDR3 runs to 15 residues. CDR1 and CDR2 from the germline V gene are MNHEY and SMNVEV (reference sequence). V lost 5 bases and J 2 bases, leaving 14 bases between the germline ends. The CDR3 bases are TGTGCCAGCAGTGCAAGCACGGACAACACAGATACGCAGTATTTT. Amino acid sequence: CASSASTDNTDTQYF.

The gene calls are TRBV19 and TRBJ1-2, with TRBD1 matching 9 bases. The CDR3 is 16 amino acids. V was clipped by 1 base and J by 7 bases; unmatched bases: 10. Germline loops: CDR1 LNHDA, CDR2 SQIVND (reference sequence). CDR3 DNA: TGTGCCAGTAGTATAGGATTTGGGGGACAGGGCTCTGGCTACACCTTC. Protein sequence: CASSIGFGGQGSGYTF.

V gene TRBV10-1 combines with J gene TRBJ2-7; D possibly corresponds to TRBD1 (6 bases). Per germline, CDR1 WNHNN and CDR2 SYGVQD (reference sequence). This CDR3 contains 15 residues. V shed 6 bases and J shed 0 bases, with 15 bases lying between them. The CDR3 DNA reads TGCGCCAGCAGCCGACAGGCCGCAAGCTCCTACGAGCAGTACTTC. Translation: CASSRQAASSYEQYF.

Concerning this clone: One end of the junction is discordant with germline, which a read error may explain. The rearrangement links TRBV7-9 to TRBJ2-7; D unclear. CDR3 length equals 12 residues. Looked up from germline, CDR1 is SEHNR and CDR2 is FQNEAQ (reference sequence). The CDR3 bases are TGTTCCAGCAGCGTGAGCTCCTACGAGCAGTACTTC. Its translation: CSSSVSSYEQYF.

A few counts support this clone. The chain recombines TRBV30 with TRBJ2-1; a possible D gene is TRBD1 (5 bases). Trimming shortened V by 2 bases and J by 10 bases, and 18 bases separated the two germline ends. The CDR3 is made up of 14 amino acids. Germline values: CDR1 GTSNPN, CDR2 SVGIG (reference sequence). The CDR3 sequence: CAWSPDTGVGEQFF. The CDR3 DNA reads as TGTGCCTGGAGTCCGGACACTGGGGTGGGCGAGCAGTTCTTC.

This clone was detected only once. The rearrangement uses TRBV27 and TRBJ2-3; tentatively, D is TRBD1 (6 bases). There are 15 residues in the CDR3. Trimming stripped 5 bases from V and 0 bases from J, with 12 bases between. Germline loops: CDR1 MNHEY, CDR2 SMNVEV (reference sequence). CDR3 amino acids: CASSPRQASTDTQYF. Here the CDR3 DNA reads TGTGCCAGCAGTCCCCGACAGGCTAGCACAGATACGCAGTATTTT.

This clone turned up a few times. CDR3 sequence: CASNQDRGNTGELFF. DNA for the CDR3: TGCGCCAGCAACCAAGACAGGGGAAACACCGGGGAGCTGTTTTTT. The V gene is TRBV5-1, the J gene TRBJ2-2, with 8 bases aligning to TRBD1. Per the germline V gene, CDR1 is SGHRS and CDR2 is YFSETQ. V dropped 6 bases and J dropped 2; count of bases not matched to a gene: 6. The CDR3 is 15 amino acids.

The V and J genes are TRBV7-6 and TRBJ2-2, with D perhaps matching TRBD2 (5 bases). This CDR3 comprises 15 residues. The germline V gene encodes CDR1 SGHVS and CDR2 FNYEAQ. V lost 2 bases and J 1 base, leaving 8 bases between the germline ends. As DNA, the CDR3 is TGTGCCAGCAGCTTAACCGGGATGAACACCGGGGAGCTGTTTTTT. Its protein is CASSLTGMNTGELFF.

The chain is built from TRBV7-3 and TRBJ1-3; a weak D match, TRBD1 (5 bases). The CDR3 loop spans 13 amino acids. The germline CDR1 and CDR2 sequences are SGHTA and FQGTGA. Deletions cut 5 bases from V and 4 bases from J, with 9 bases between. CDR3 protein: CASSPGHGNTIYF. The DNA of the CDR3 is TGTGCCAGCAGCCCAGGACACGGAAACACCATATATTTT. The whole variable domain, filled in from reference TRBV7-3 and TRBJ1-3, reads GAGVSQTPSNKVTEKGKYVELRCDPISGHTALYWYRQSLGQGPEFLIYFQGTGAADDSGLPNDRFFAVRPEGSVSTLKIQRTERGDSAVYLCASSPGHGNTIYFGEGSWLTVV.

The J gene is TRBJ2-1, the V gene TRBV5-1; 12 bases fit TRBD2. CDR1 is SGHRS, CDR2 YFSETQ, per germline. The CDR3 covers 16 residues. The V and J ends lost 5 bases and 7 bases, in that order; junction bases with no gene match: 10. As DNA, the CDR3 is TGCGCCAGCAGGAACCTAGCGGGAGGGGACGGTAATGAGCAGTTCTTC. Its translation is CASRNLAGGDGNEQFF.

This sequence joins TRBV30 and TRBJ2-5, with TRBD2 identical over 14 bases. CDR1 GTSNPN and CDR2 SVGIG come from the germline V gene (reference sequence). The CDR3 consists of 17 residues. The junction had 7 bases not matched to a gene; V was cut back by 2 bases and J by 2 bases. CDR3 in amino acids: CAWSPGLAGVGQETQYF. CDR3 DNA: TGTGCCTGGAGTCCGGGACTAGCGGGAGTTGGGCAAGAGACCCAGTACTTC.

This clone has more than one count but fewer than ten. The chain has TRBV5-1 and TRBJ2-2, with TRBD1 identical over 9 bases. Per germline, CDR1 SGHRS and CDR2 YFSETQ. After removal of 4 bases from V and 6 bases from J, the junction contained 13 bases not matched to a gene. The CDR3 consists of 17 residues. DNA of the CDR3: TGCGCCAGCAGCGATTTAGACACAGGGGGCGCTGCCGGGGAGCTGTTTTTT. Translated, it gives CASSDLDTGGAAGELFF.

The gene calls are TRBV7-2 and TRBJ2-5, with D tentatively TRBD2 (6 bases). The J call could be wrong; TRBJ2-7 is a better fit for the DNA end. Germline V CDR1 and CDR2: SGHTA, FQGNSA. The CDR3 extends over 13 amino acids. CDR3 protein: CASSLSGPYEQYF. CDR3 coding DNA: TGTGCCAGCAGCCTTAGCGGCCCCTACGAGCAGTACTTC.

This chain links TRBV5-6 with TRBJ1-6; 8 bases are shared with TRBD1. From germline, CDR1 is SGHDT and CDR2 YYEEEE. The length of the CDR3 is 16 residues. V shed 3 bases and J 10 bases; nucleotides not matched to a gene: 12. The CDR3 coding sequence is TGTGCCAGCAGCTCGCTAAGGACAGGGTTGAGGTCACCCCTCCACTTT. Encoded protein: CASSSLRTGLRSPLHF.

As to this clone: Distinct nucleotide sequences in the sample also encode this CDR3. This rearrangement joins TRBV7-2 to TRBJ2-7, with a possible D match to TRBD1 (6 bases). This CDR3 comprises 14 residues. Germline V lookup: CDR1 SGHTA, CDR2 FQGNSA. Trimming shortened V by 2 bases and J by 5 bases, and 13 bases separated the two germline ends. The CDR3 nucleotides are TGTGCCAGCAGCTTAAACAGGGAAGTCCACGAGCAGTACTTC. Translated, it gives CASSLNREVHEQYF.